This T cell receptor (beta chain) was recovered during a study of cytomegalovirus exposure and HLA in healthy donors. Study details: Approximately 180 million T cells yielded 110 million or so unique TCR beta sequences in earlier analysis. General study results and limits: One variant, a missense change in DCLRE1C, was linked in a later analysis to TCR beta V- and J-gene trimming.

Primers: 60 Vbeta forward and 13 Jbeta reverse. Only in-frame clones appear in the TCRdb table, and some are missing; sequencing was by immunoSEQ multiplex PCR. The sample contains about 97,000 clones, about 81% of which appear only once. Germline loops: CDR1 SGHRS, CDR2 YFSETQ. Trimming removed 2 bases from V and 8 bases from J; junction bases left unmatched: 5. This CDR3 has 15 amino acids. Details on this clone: The antigen is unknown.

The material sequenced was PBMCs. The V gene is TRBV5-1, the J gene TRBJ2-4; 12 nucleotides match TRBD2. The clonotype was recovered from a man aged 40-50 years in good health and CMV-seropositive. The CDR3 sequence is CASSLSSGGAYIQYF. The CDR3 nucleotides are TGCGCCAGCAGCTTATCTAGCGGGGGGGCGTACATTCAGTACTTC.